Reported below is one T cell receptor (beta chain). What this receptor recognizes is not known. Base qualities are missing; no much larger clone stands one base away. This specimen belongs to a study of T cell responses to AZD1222 COVID-19 vaccine (dated by TCRdb to 2020 to 2023). Context from the whole study: Because spike-specific TCR depth and breadth did not differ between the two schedules, AZD1222 recipients who got a second dose at roughly 4 weeks were pooled with those who got a second dose at roughly 12 weeks. Trial participants were enrolled into age subgroups of 18-55, 56-69 and 70-plus years, which contained 148, 28 and 57 TCR-sequenced participants, respectively. A total of under 250 trial participants underwent TCR sequencing, of whom roughly 210 had received two doses of AZD1222 and some 25 had received two doses of the MenACWY control vaccine. Overall results and qualifications from the work: Because no day 14 peak-response samples were available, repertoires were characterized only after the peak T cell response. In the small 56-69-year group, the increase in depth fell short of significance, most likely because of low power. Participants were mostly white British, with more females than males. The authors suggested clonal diversity may have been underestimated. After two AZD1222 doses, spike-specific TCR breadth and depth were significantly higher than at day 0 and than in MenACWY recipients. Only five to seven AZD1222 recipients were SARS-CoV-2 seropositive at baseline, limiting conclusions about previously exposed vaccinees. Vaccine-associated CD4 TCRs spanned the whole spike protein, with dominant responses in regions 160-218 and 743-854. Reportedly, close to half of the unique spike-specific TCRs recognized epitopes lying outside the regions that are mutated in the B.1.351 and B.1.1.7 variants.

Read against the paper, the sample's time point label means: baseline before first vaccination. Vaccinee samples were obtained from the UK trials COV001 and COV002, which included a single-blind randomized controlled phase 2/3 trial of AZD1222 (ChAdOx1 nCoV-19) in healthy adults. Trial participant PBMC samples were collected at day 0 and day 28 after the second dose for TCRbeta chain sequencing. Including the terminal cysteine and phenylalanine, the CDR3 comprises 13 residues. Only CDR3 DNA remains: 39 bases, in frame from the first base. V is pared back by 7 bases and J by 4 bases, with 11 bases lying between the germline termini. CDR1 and CDR2 are read off the germline V gene as SGHAT and FQNNGV. The CDR3 regions of human TCRbeta chains were subjected to immunosequencing. Per the source publication's procedure: TCRs in the repertoires were compared against a reference library of SARS-CoV-2-specific TCRs that had been generated with the MIRA antigen-specificity platform. Breadth meant the fraction of unique TCRs that were SARS-CoV-2-associated, whereas depth meant the fraction of total T cells that were SARS-CoV-2-associated. Using the MIRA data, every spike-specific TCR was mapped to the spike region that the TCR reacted to and assigned to either a CD4 or a CD8 class. Log10-transformed breadth and depth values were compared by one-way ANOVA with Sidak's multiple comparisons tests. TCRdb provides this immuneACCESS table in a form limited to in-frame rearrangements. Some clones are lacking; in checked studies, under half of them reflect an unresolved V gene, and why the rest are absent is not known. That table furnishes V, J and clone size, whereas the DNA furnished D and trimming. In all, the sample holds 60,000 to 80,000 clones, and over 75% of those were seen once. The leading ten clones occupy around 20% of the sample.

The source was peripheral blood, collected on day 0 of AZD1222 vaccination. This receptor was taken from an adult in good health. The rearrangement joined TRBV11-2 to TRBJ2-1, with TRBD1 tentatively as D gene (6 bases match). The CDR3 protein: CASNLQGYNEQFF. The sequence in DNA is TGTGCCAGCAACCTACAGGGATACAATGAGCAGTTCTTC.